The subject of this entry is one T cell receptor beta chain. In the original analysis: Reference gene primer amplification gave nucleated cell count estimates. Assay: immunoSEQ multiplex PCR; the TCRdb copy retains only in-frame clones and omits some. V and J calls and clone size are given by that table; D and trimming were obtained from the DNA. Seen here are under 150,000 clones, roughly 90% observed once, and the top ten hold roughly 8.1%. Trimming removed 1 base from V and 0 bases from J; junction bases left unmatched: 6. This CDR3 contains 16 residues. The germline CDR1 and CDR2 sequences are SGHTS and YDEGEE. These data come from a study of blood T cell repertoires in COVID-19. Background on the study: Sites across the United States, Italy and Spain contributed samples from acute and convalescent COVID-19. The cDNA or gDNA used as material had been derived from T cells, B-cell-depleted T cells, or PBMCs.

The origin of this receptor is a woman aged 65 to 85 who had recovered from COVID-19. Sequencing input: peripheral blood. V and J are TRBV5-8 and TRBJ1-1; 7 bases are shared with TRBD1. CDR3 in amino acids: CASSLLTGTMNTEAFF. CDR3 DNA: TGTGCCAGCAGCTTGCTGACAGGGACAATGAACACTGAAGCTTTCTTT.